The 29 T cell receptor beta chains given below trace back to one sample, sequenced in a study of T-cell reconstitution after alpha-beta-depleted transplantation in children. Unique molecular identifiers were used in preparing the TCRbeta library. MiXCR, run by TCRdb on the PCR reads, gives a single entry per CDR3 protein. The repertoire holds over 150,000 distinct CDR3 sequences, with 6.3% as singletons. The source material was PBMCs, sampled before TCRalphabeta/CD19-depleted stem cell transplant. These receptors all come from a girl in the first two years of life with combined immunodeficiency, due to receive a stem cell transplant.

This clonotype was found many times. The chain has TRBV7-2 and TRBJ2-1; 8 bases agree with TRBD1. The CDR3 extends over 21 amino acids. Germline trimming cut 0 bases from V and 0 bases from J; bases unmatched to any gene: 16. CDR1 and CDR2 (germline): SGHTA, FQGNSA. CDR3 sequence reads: CASSLALLYIDRGSSYNEQFF. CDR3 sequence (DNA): TGTGCCAGCAGCTTAGCACTACTTTACATCGACAGGGGCAGCTCCTACAATGAGCAGTTCTTC.

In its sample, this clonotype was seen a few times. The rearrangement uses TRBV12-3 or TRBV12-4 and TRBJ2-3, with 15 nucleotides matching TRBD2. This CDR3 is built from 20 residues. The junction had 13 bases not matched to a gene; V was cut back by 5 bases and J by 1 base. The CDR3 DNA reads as TGTGCCAGCAGTGCCTTTGGACTAGCGGGAGGGAAGGTCGGCACAGATACGCAGTATTTT. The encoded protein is CASSAFGLAGGKVGTDTQYF.

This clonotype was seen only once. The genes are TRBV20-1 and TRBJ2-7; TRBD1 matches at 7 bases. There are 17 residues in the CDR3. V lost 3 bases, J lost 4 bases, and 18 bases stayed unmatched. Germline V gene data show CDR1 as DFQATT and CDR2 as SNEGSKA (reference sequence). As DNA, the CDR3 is TGCAGTGCTAGTGCAGAGTCGACAGGGTATGTCTTTTACGAGCAGTACTTC. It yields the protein CSASAESTGYVFYEQYF.

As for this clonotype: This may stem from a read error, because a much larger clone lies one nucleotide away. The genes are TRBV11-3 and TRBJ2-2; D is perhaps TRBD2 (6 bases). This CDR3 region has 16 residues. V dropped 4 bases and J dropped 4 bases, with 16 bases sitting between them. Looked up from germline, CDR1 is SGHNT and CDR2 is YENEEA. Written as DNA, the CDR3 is TGTGCCAGCAGCTGTCGAATGACTAGTTCCACCGGGGAGCTGTTTTTT. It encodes CASSCRMTSSTGELFF.

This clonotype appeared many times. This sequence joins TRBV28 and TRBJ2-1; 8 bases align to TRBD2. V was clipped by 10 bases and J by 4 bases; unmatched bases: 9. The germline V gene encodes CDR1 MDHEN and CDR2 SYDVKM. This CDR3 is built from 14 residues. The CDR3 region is CATGGPGGYNEQFF. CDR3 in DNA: TGTGCCACCGGAGGACCGGGAGGGTACAATGAGCAGTTCTTC.

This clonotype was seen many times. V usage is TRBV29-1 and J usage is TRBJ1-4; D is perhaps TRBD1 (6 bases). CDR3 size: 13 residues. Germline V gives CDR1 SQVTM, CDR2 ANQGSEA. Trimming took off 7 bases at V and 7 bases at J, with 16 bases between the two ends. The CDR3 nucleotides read TGCAGCGCAGAACAGGGAGGAATTGAAAAACTGTTTTTT. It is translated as CSAEQGGIEKLFF.

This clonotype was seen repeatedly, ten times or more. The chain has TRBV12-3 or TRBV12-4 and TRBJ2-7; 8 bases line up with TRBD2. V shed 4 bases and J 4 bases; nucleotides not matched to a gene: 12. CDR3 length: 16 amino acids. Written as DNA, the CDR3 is TGTGCCAGCAGTTCCCCTCGGACTAGCAAAGGGTACGAGCAGTACTTC. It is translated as CASSSPRTSKGYEQYF.

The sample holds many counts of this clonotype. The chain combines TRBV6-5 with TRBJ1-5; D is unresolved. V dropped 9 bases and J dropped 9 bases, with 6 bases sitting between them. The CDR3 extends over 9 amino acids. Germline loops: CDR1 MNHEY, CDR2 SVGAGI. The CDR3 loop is CASESPQHF. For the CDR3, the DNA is TGTGCCAGTGAGTCGCCCCAGCATTTT.

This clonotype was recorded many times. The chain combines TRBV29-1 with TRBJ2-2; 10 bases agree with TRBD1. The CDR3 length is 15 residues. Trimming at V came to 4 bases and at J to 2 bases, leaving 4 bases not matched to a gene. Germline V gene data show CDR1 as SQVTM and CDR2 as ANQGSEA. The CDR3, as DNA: TGCAGCGTTGGGGACAGGGGAGTTAACACCGGGGAGCTGTTTTTT. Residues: CSVGDRGVNTGELFF.

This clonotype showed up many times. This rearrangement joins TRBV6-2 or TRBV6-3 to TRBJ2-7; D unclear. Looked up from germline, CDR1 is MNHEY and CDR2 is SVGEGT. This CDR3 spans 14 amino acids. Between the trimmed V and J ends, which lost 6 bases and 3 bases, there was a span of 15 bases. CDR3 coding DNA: TGTGCCAGCAGCGATCCGGGCCTAGACTACGAGCAGTACTTC. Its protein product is CASSDPGLDYEQYF.

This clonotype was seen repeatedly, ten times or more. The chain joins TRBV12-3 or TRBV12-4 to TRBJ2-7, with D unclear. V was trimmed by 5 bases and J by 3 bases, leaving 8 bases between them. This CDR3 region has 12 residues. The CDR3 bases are TGTGCCAGCAGTCTTAAGAGCTACGAGCAGTACTTC. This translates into CASSLKSYEQYF.

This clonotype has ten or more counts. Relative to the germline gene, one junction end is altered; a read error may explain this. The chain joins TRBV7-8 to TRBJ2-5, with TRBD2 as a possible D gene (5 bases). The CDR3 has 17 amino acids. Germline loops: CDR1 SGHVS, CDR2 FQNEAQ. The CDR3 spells CASNLRILAGGGETQYF. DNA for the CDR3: TGTGCCAGCAACTTAAGGATTCTAGCCGGCGGAGGAGAGACCCAGTACTTC.

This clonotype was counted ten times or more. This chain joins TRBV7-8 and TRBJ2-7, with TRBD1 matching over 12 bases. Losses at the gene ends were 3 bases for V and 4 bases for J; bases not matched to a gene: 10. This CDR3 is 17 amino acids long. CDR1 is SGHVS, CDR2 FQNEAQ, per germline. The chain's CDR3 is CASSFPSGTGGMYEQYF. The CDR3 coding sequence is TGTGCCAGCAGCTTCCCCTCCGGGACAGGGGGCATGTACGAGCAGTACTTC.

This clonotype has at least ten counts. The CDR3 loop is CASSLGGGANTEAFF. CDR3 DNA sequence: TGTGCCAGCAGTTTAGGAGGGGGCGCAAACACTGAAGCTTTCTTT. The V gene is TRBV12-3 or TRBV12-4, the J gene TRBJ1-1; 7 bases agree with TRBD1. The V and J ends lost 1 base and 2 bases, in that order; junction bases with no gene match: 4. CDR3 size: 15 residues.

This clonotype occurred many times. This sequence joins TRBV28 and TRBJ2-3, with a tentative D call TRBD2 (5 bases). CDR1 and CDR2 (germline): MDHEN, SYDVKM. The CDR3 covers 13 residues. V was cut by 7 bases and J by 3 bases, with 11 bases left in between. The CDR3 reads CASKGSVTDTQYF. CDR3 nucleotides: TGTGCCAGCAAGGGTAGCGTGACAGATACGCAGTATTTT.

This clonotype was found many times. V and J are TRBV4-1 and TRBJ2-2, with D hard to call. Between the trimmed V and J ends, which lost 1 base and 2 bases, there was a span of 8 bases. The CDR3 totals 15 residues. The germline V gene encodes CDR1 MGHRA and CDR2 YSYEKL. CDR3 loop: CASSQGPFNTGELFF. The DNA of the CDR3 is TGCGCCAGCAGCCAAGGGCCCTTTAACACCGGGGAGCTGTTTTTT.

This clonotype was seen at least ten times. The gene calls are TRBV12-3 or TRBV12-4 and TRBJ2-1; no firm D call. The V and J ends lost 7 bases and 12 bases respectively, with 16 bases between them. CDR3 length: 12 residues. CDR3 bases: TGTGCCAGCACCCTAGGGTCGTGGGGGCAGTTCTTC. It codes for CASTLGSWGQFF.

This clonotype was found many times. The CDR3 coding sequence is TGCGCCAGCAGCTGGTCAGCTACTTCCTACGAGCAGTACTTC. The encoded protein is CASSWSATSYEQYF. V usage is TRBV5-1 and J usage is TRBJ2-7, with D hard to call. V lost 3 bases and J 1 base, leaving 11 bases between the germline ends. The CDR3 spans 14 residues. The V gene's germline CDR1 is SGHRS and CDR2 YFSETQ.

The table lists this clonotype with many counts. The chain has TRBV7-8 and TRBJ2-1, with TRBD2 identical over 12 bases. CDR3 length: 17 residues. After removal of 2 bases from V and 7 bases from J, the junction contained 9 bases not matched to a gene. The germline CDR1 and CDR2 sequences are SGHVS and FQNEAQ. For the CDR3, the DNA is TGTGCCAGCAGCTTACTAGCGGGGGGGCCATTATCGAATGAGCAGTTCTTC. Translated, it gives CASSLLAGGPLSNEQFF.

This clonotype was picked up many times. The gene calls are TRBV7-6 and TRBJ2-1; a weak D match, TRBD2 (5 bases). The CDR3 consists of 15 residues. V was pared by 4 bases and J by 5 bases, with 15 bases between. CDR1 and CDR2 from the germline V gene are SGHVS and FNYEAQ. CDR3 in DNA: TGTGCCAGCAGCTATCGATCCGGGATTCACAATGAGCAGTTCTTC. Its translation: CASSYRSGIHNEQFF.

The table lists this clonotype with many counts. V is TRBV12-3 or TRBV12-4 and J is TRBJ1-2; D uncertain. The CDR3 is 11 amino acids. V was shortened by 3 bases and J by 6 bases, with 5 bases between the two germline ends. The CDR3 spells CASSFSHGYTF. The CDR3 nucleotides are TGTGCCAGCAGTTTTTCCCATGGCTACACCTTC.

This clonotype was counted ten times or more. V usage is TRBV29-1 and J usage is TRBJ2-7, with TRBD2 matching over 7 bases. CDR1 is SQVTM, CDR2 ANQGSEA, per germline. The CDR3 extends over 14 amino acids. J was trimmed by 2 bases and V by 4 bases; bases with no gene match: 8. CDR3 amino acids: CSVGPSGSTYEQYF. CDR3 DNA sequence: TGCAGCGTTGGGCCTAGCGGTTCTACCTACGAGCAGTACTTC.

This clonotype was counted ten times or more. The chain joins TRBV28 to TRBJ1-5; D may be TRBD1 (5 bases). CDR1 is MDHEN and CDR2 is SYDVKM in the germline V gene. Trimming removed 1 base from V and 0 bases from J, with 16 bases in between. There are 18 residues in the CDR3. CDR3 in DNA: TGTGCCAGCAGTTTATCCCTCCAGGGCAGCGGTAGCAATCAGCCCCAGCATTTT. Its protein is CASSLSLQGSGSNQPQHF.

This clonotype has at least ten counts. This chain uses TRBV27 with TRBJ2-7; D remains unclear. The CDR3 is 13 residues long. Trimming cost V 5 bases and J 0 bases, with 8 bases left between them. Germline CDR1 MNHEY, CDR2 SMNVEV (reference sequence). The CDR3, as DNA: TGTGCCAGCAGTCCGAGGAGCTCCTACGAGCAGTACTTC. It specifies CASSPRSSYEQYF.

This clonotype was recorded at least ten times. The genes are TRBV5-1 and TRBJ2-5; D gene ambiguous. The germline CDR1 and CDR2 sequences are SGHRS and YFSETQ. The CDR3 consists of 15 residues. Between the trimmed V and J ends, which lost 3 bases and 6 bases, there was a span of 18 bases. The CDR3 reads CASSWPKGPEKTQYF. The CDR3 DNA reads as TGCGCCAGCAGCTGGCCCAAAGGGCCGGAGAAGACCCAGTACTTC.

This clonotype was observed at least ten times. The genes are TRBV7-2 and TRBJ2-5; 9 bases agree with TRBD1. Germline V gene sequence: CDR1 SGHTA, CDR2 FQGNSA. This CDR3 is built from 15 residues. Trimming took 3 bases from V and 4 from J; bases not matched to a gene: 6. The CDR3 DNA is TGTGCCAGCAGCTTGAGGACAGGGGAGGTAGAGACCCAGTACTTC. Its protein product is CASSLRTGEVETQYF.

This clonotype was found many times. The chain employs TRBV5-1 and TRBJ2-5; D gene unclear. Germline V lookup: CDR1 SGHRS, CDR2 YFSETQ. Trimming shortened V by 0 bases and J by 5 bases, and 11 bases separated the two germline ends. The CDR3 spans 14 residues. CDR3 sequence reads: CASSLEAFYETQYF. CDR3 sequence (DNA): TGCGCCAGCAGCTTGGAAGCGTTTTACGAGACCCAGTACTTC. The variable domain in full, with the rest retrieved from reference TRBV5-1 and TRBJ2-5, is KAGVTQTPRYLIKTRGQQVTLSCSPISGHRSVSWYQQTPGQGLQFLFEYFSETQRNKGNFPGRFSGRQFSNSRSEMNVSTLELGDSALYLCASSLEAFYETQYFGPGTRLLVL.

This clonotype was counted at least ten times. In DNA, the CDR3 is TGTGCCAGCAGCCCTACACCGACTAGCAGGGATGAGCAGTTCTTC. It is translated as CASSPTPTSRDEQFF. The V and J genes are TRBV6-1 and TRBJ2-1, with 7 bases aligning to TRBD2. This CDR3 has 15 amino acids. The junction had 13 bases not matched to a gene; V was cut back by 6 bases and J by 8 bases. CDR1 and CDR2 (germline): MNHNS, SASEGT.

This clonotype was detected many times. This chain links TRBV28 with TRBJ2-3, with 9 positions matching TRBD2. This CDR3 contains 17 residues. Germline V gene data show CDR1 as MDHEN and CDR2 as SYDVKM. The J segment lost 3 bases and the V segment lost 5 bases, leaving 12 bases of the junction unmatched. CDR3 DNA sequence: TGTGCCAGCAGTCCGATAGCGGGAGCGGTGAGGACAGATACGCAGTATTTT. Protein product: CASSPIAGAVRTDTQYF.